The sequence of this T cell receptor beta chain was determined in a study of cytomegalovirus exposure and HLA in healthy donors. Study information: It was reported in a later analysis that the 100 to 150 validation repertoires used the same platform as the roughly 670 first-cohort repertoires.

As regards this clone: Its antigen is undetermined.

With 0 bases removed from V and 2 bases from J, the gap between germline ends came to 11 bases. Per the germline V gene, CDR1 is MNHEY and CDR2 is SVGAGI. The CDR3 contains 15 residues. Study-wide findings and caveats: Across donors, most TCRs were seen rarely, yet some public ones were widespread. Per published reports, the classifier diagnosed cytomegalovirus status with high specificity and sensitivity.

This table comes from immunoSEQ multiplex PCR, and its TCRdb copy is limited to in-frame clones, with some not included. Found here are about 160,000 clones, approximately 87% of them singletons; the top ten hold under 7%. The chain uses TRBV6-5 and TRBJ2-7, with D maybe TRBD1 (6 bases). Source material: PBMCs. The sequence was collected from a woman aged 30 to 39 in good health and CMV-seronegative. In DNA, the CDR3 is TGTGCCAGCAGTTACTCCAGACAGGCTCCCTACGAGCAGTACTTC. Residues: CASSYSRQAPYEQYF.